This record looks at one T cell receptor beta chain sequence and its context. A much larger clone sits a single nucleotide away, making a read error possible. Germline-derived CDR1 and CDR2 are ENHRY and SYGVKD. This CDR3 is 12 amino acids long. Synthesis of TCR beta cDNA was carried out from about 500 ng total RNA with a constant-region primer. Nested multiplex PCR, run for three rounds with slightly modified ARM-PCR, yielded TCR beta libraries. Rounds one and two of PCR, each of roughly 10 cycles, were primed with TRBV1-TRBV30 forward primers and a C-beta reverse primer. From the multiplex PCR reads, TCRdb called clonotypes with MiXCR, one entry per CDR3 protein. The sample holds approximately 210,000 distinct CDR3 sequences, 65% seen once. The data derive from a study of tumor-infiltrating lymphocytes in primary liver carcinoma. Study as a whole: Samples returned roughly 3.65 to 8 million productive TCRbeta reads, a yield that was similar across tissue types.

For blood RNA, unsorted whole blood served as the source, and germline DNA was extracted too. This sequence originates from a woman aged 55-69 years with primary liver carcinoma and hepatitis B virus infection. The chain employs TRBV10-3 and TRBJ1-1; D unclear. The sequencing sample was made of peripheral blood. The CDR3 here is CATSDRNTEAFF. In DNA form, the CDR3 reads TGTGCCACCAGTGATAGAAACACTGAAGCTTTCTTT.